This TCR beta chain was found in a study of neurological immune-mediated disorders. Trimming took off 2 bases at V and 6 bases at J, with 14 bases between the two ends. This CDR3 has 14 residues. Germline loops: CDR1 KGHSH, CDR2 LQKENI. Time point reported: technical triplicate 2. A single record per CDR3 protein comes from TCRdb applying MiXCR to the 5' RACE reads. Seen here are about 59,000 distinct CDR3 sequences, around 24% observed once, and the top ten hold roughly 4.6%. The source is a man in his sixties with HTLV-1-associated myelopathy (HAM/TSP). This chain links TRBV18 with TRBJ2-7; D is possibly TRBD2 (5 bases). The source material was PBMCs. Here the CDR3 reads CASSPLMGASEQYF. As DNA, the CDR3 is TGTGCCAGCTCACCATTGATGGGAGCGAGCGAGCAGTACTTC. Drawing the rest from reference TRBV18 and TRBJ2-7, the complete variable domain is NAGVMQNPRHLVRRRGQEARLRCSPMKGHSHVYWYRQLPEEGLKFMVYLQKENIIDESGMPKERFSAEFPKEGPSILRIQQVVRGDSAAYFCASSPLMGASEQYFGPGTRLTVT.